These 27 T cell receptor beta chains came from one sample sequenced in a study of blood T cell repertoires in COVID-19. Clones were sequenced by immunoSEQ multiplex PCR, and TCRdb holds only the in-frame ones, with some missing. The sample contains approximately 35,000 clones, 85% to 95% of which appear only once. Sequences were obtained from peripheral blood. The origin of the receptors is a human donor in a cohort sampled during active COVID-19.

The V call is TRBV30, the J call TRBJ2-1; 12 positions match TRBD2. Germline-derived CDR1 and CDR2 are GTSNPN and SVGIG (reference sequence). This CDR3 region has 17 residues. J lost 5 bases, V lost 1 base, and 9 bases had no gene match. The CDR3 nucleotides are TGTGCCTGGAGTGCTGCCCCACTAGCGGGAGGCCACAATGAGCAGTTCTTC. Translating it yields CAWSAAPLAGGHNEQFF.

The V gene is TRBV9, the J gene TRBJ2-1; TRBD2 agrees at 7 bases. Unmatched junction bases numbered 8, after V lost 4 bases and J lost 7 bases. The germline gives CDR1 SGDLS, CDR2 YYNGEE. The CDR3 length is 14 residues. The CDR3 sequence is CASSPRLAGNEQFF. As DNA, the CDR3 is TGTGCCAGCAGCCCCCGACTAGCTGGGAATGAGCAGTTCTTC.

The chain combines TRBV27 with TRBJ2-1; 8 bases align to TRBD1. Germline V gives CDR1 MNHEY, CDR2 SMNVEV (reference sequence). Trimming took 2 bases from V and 9 from J; bases not matched to a gene: 15. CDR3 length: 17 residues. The CDR3 nucleotides are TGTGCCAGCAGTTTAGACGTCCAGGGGGCTATGGGGGGTGAGCAGTTCTTC. This sequence encodes CASSLDVQGAMGGEQFF.

Concerning this clone itself: A read error may produce the germline difference seen at one junction end. The V gene is TRBV5-6, the J gene TRBJ1-5; no definite D call. The CDR3 runs to 13 residues. Germline V gene lookup returns CDR1 SGHDT and CDR2 YYEEEE. CDR3 DNA: TGTGCCAGCTGCTTGGGAGGCAATCAGCCCCAGCATTTT. Translated: CASCLGGNQPQHF.

The genes are TRBV4-1 and TRBJ1-2, with D possibly TRBD1 on 6 matching bases. V was trimmed by 1 base and J by 0 bases, leaving 9 bases between them. This CDR3 has 15 residues. CDR1 MGHRA and CDR2 YSYEKL come from the germline V gene. The CDR3 DNA reads TGCGCCAGCAGCCAAGGGACAGCAACTAACTATGGCTACACCTTC. Amino acids: CASSQGTATNYGYTF.

V gene TRBV7-2 combines with J gene TRBJ2-1; tentatively, D is TRBD1 (5 bases). Per the germline V gene, CDR1 is SGHTA and CDR2 is FQGNSA. This CDR3 is built from 13 residues. V was trimmed by 2 bases and J by 9 bases, leaving 11 bases between them. The CDR3 protein is CASSLLRASEQFF. CDR3 bases: TGTGCCAGCAGCTTACTCAGGGCGAGTGAGCAGTTCTTC. Drawing the rest from reference TRBV7-2 and TRBJ2-1, the complete variable domain is GAGVSQSPSNKVTEKGKDVELRCDPISGHTALYWYRQSLGQGLEFLIYFQGNSAPDKSGLPSDRFSAERTGGSVSTLTIQRTQQEDSAVYLCASSLLRASEQFFGPGTRLTVL.

The chain carries TRBV30 and TRBJ2-1; tentatively, D is TRBD1 (5 bases). Germline V gene lookup returns CDR1 GTSNPN and CDR2 SVGIG (reference sequence). Trimming stripped 3 bases from V and 4 bases from J, with 13 bases between. CDR3 length: 14 residues. The CDR3 protein is CAWSQRQLYNEQFF. The DNA of the CDR3 is TGTGCCTGGAGCCAGCGACAGTTGTACAATGAGCAGTTCTTC.

This chain joins TRBV9 and TRBJ2-3, with 8 nucleotides matching TRBD1. This CDR3 spans 15 amino acids. Germline V gives CDR1 SGDLS, CDR2 YYNGEE. V dropped 1 base and J dropped 1; count of bases not matched to a gene: 2. CDR3 residues: CASSVKDRGTDTQYF. CDR3 coding DNA: TGTGCCAGCAGCGTAAAGGACAGGGGCACAGATACGCAGTATTTT.

V gene TRBV9 combines with J gene TRBJ1-1; D is unresolved. There are 14 residues in the CDR3. V was trimmed by 3 bases and J by 1 base, leaving 10 bases between them. Per germline, CDR1 SGDLS and CDR2 YYNGEE. CDR3 amino acids: CASSATPGNTEAFF. CDR3 coding DNA: TGTGCCAGCAGCGCAACCCCAGGGAACACTGAAGCTTTCTTT.

The rearrangement links TRBV2 to TRBJ1-4, with 8 bases identical to TRBD1. The V segment lost 10 bases and the J segment 8 bases; nucleotides outside the gene matches: 12. The germline V gene has CDR1 SNHLY and CDR2 FYNNEI. The CDR3 extends over 14 amino acids. CDR3 protein: CATMSQGAREKLFF. The CDR3 DNA is TGTGCCACAATGTCCCAGGGGGCACGGGAAAAACTGTTTTTT.

This clone was recorded once. The chain combines TRBV18 with TRBJ1-1, with TRBD1 matching 8 bases. Trimming removed 10 bases from V and 1 base from J; junction bases left unmatched: 8. This CDR3 spans 14 amino acids. Germline V gives CDR1 KGHSH, CDR2 LQKENI. The CDR3 reads CATSQGVANTEAFF. The CDR3 nucleotides are TGTGCCACGTCACAGGGGGTCGCGAACACTGAAGCTTTCTTT.

The genes are TRBV7-9 and TRBJ2-7, with D perhaps TRBD2 (6 bases). CDR1 and CDR2 from the germline V gene are SEHNR and FQNEAQ (reference sequence). The CDR3 sequence is 15 residues long. The germline V and J ends were trimmed by 0 bases and 2 bases, with 11 bases remaining between them. The CDR3 nucleotides are TGTGCCAGCAGCTTAGCGGGGGGTGGCCCCTACGAGCAGTACTTC. This encodes CASSLAGGGPYEQYF. Full variable domain (remainder filled in from reference TRBV7-9 and TRBJ2-7): DTGVSQNPRHKITKRGQNVTFRCDPISEHNRLYWYRQTLGQGPEFLTYFQNEAQLEKSRLLSDRFSAERPKGSFSTLEIQRTEQGDSAMYLCASSLAGGGPYEQYFGPGTRLTVT.

The V call is TRBV5-1, the J call TRBJ2-3, with TRBD2 as a possible D gene (5 bases). This CDR3 is 18 amino acids long. The germline CDR1 and CDR2 sequences are SGHRS and YFSETQ. Trimming cost V 0 bases and J 1 base, with 18 bases left between them. CDR3 sequence: CASSLASFGVLGTDTQYF. The CDR3 DNA sequence: TGCGCCAGCAGCTTGGCCTCGTTCGGGGTACTGGGCACAGATACGCAGTATTTT.

The rearrangement links TRBV9 to TRBJ2-2; the D gene is possibly TRBD1 (6 bases). This CDR3 is built from 15 residues. Deletions cut 0 bases from V and 4 bases from J, with 10 bases between. In germline, CDR1 is SGDLS, CDR2 YYNGEE. The DNA for the CDR3 is TGTGCCAGCAGCGTAGAGGGGGTTATCACCGGGGAGCTGTTTTTT. The encoded protein is CASSVEGVITGELFF.

J is TRBJ2-1 and V is TRBV7-9, with 14 bases identical to TRBD2. Germline trimming cut 5 bases from V and 6 bases from J; bases unmatched to any gene: 9. Germline V CDR1 and CDR2: SEHNR, FQNEAQ (reference sequence). This CDR3 region has 17 residues. This CDR3 reads CASSARLAGGPGNEQFF. CDR3 nucleotide sequence: TGTGCCAGCAGCGCAAGACTAGCGGGAGGGCCGGGCAATGAGCAGTTCTTC. The full variable domain, with the rest looked up from reference TRBV7-9 and TRBJ2-1, is DTGVSQNPRHKITKRGQNVTFRCDPISEHNRLYWYRQTLGQGPEFLTYFQNEAQLEKSRLLSDRFSAERPKGSFSTLEIQRTEQGDSAMYLCASSARLAGGPGNEQFFGPGTRLTVL.

This chain links TRBV9 with TRBJ2-3; 7 bases match TRBD1. Germline trimming cut 0 bases from V and 0 bases from J; bases unmatched to any gene: 4. Germline V gene lookup returns CDR1 SGDLS and CDR2 YYNGEE. This CDR3 spans 16 amino acids. The CDR3 here is CASSVGQGSSTDTQYF. As DNA, the CDR3 is TGTGCCAGCAGCGTAGGACAGGGATCTAGCACAGATACGCAGTATTTT.

V and J are TRBV11-2 and TRBJ2-4; TRBD2 agrees at 11 bases. Trimming at V came to 5 bases and at J to 5 bases, leaving 8 bases not matched to a gene. There are 16 residues in the CDR3. Germline lookup yields CDR1 SGHAT and CDR2 FQNNGV. Here the CDR3 DNA reads TGTGCCAGCAGCCCACTTCCGGGACTAGCGGAAAACATTCAGTACTTC. It encodes CASSPLPGLAENIQYF. The full variable domain, in which reference TRBV11-2 and TRBJ2-4 provide the parts outside the CDR3, is EAGVAQSPRYKIIEKRQSVAFWCNPISGHATLYWYQQILGQGPKLLIQFQNNGVVDDSQLPKDRFSAERLKGVDSTLKIQPAKLEDSAVYLCASSPLPGLAENIQYFGAGTRLSVL.

The chain recombines TRBV28 with TRBJ2-1; 8 bases are a match to TRBD2. CDR1 is MDHEN, CDR2 SYDVKM, per germline. V gave up 8 bases and J gave up 0 bases; unmatched junction bases: 9. The CDR3 is made up of 16 amino acids. The CDR3 region has the DNA TGTGCCAGCGTTTACGGGCTAGCGGGCTCCTACAATGAGCAGTTCTTC. It codes for CASVYGLAGSYNEQFF.

The table lists this clone with a count of one. The chain has TRBV18 and TRBJ2-5; 7 bases are a match to TRBD2. The CDR3 runs 13 residues. Unmatched junction bases numbered 2, after V lost 4 bases and J lost 3 bases. Germline values: CDR1 KGHSH, CDR2 LQKENI. The CDR3 region is CASSRGSKETQYF. In DNA form, the CDR3 reads TGTGCCAGCTCACGCGGGAGTAAAGAGACCCAGTACTTC.

V gene TRBV7-2 combines with J gene TRBJ2-2, with 13 nucleotides matching TRBD2. The germline gives CDR1 SGHTA, CDR2 FQGNSA. The CDR3 extends over 16 amino acids. The J segment lost 6 bases and the V segment lost 5 bases, leaving 6 bases of the junction unmatched. The CDR3 coding sequence is TGTGCCAGCAGCACGACTAGCGGGAGGCCCCCCGGGGAGCTGTTTTTT. Encoded protein: CASSTTSGRPPGELFF.

The J gene is TRBJ2-1, the V gene TRBV7-8, with 9 bases that match TRBD2. Germline V gene sequence: CDR1 SGHVS, CDR2 FQNEAQ. The CDR3 is 17 residues long. Trimming cost V 4 bases and J 4 bases; bases outside gene matches: 11. This chain's CDR3 is CASSSEVAGVGYNEQFF. DNA of the CDR3: TGTGCCAGCAGCTCGGAAGTAGCGGGAGTAGGGTACAATGAGCAGTTCTTC.

In DNA form, the CDR3 reads TGTGCCTGGAGTGTAGGGACGACAGGGGGCCATGGCTACACCTTC. Translated, it gives CAWSVGTTGGHGYTF. The rearrangement uses TRBV30 and TRBJ1-2, with 10 bases aligning to TRBD1. Germline V gives CDR1 GTSNPN, CDR2 SVGIG (reference sequence). This CDR3 is built from 15 residues. V was pared by 0 bases and J by 6 bases, with 7 bases of the junction left unmatched.

The chain carries TRBV11-2 and TRBJ2-3, with 11 bases aligning to TRBD2. CDR1 SGHAT and CDR2 FQNNGV come from the germline V gene. V lost 0 bases and J lost 6; bases outside the gene matches: 8. This CDR3 spans 17 amino acids. The CDR3 DNA sequence: TGTGCCAGCAGCTTAGATTCCCTAGCGGGAGGCTACGATACGCAGTATTTT. As protein: CASSLDSLAGGYDTQYF.

This clone was seen a handful of times. DNA of the CDR3: TGTGCCAGCAGCCCAGGGAATCGCAAACAGGATTTCTTT. Translation gives CASSPGNRKQDFF. The V gene is TRBV6-2 or TRBV6-3, the J gene TRBJ1-1, with D tentatively TRBD1 (5 bases). Germline lookup yields CDR1 MNHEY and CDR2 SVGEGT. V was cut by 6 bases and J by 13 bases, with 21 bases left in between. CDR3 length equals 13 residues.

This chain uses TRBV14 with TRBJ1-1; D is unresolved. Looked up from germline, CDR1 is SGHDN and CDR2 is FVKESK. V shed 0 bases and J shed 3 bases, with 8 bases lying between them. The CDR3 length is 14 residues. The CDR3 sequence: CASSQERVDTEAFF. The CDR3 nucleotides read TGTGCCAGCAGCCAAGAGAGAGTGGACACTGAAGCTTTCTTT.

The chain uses TRBV28 and TRBJ2-7, with 9 positions matching TRBD1. Trimming took 10 bases from V and 3 from J; bases not matched to a gene: 4. In germline, CDR1 is MDHEN, CDR2 SYDVKM. The CDR3 is made up of 12 amino acids. Here the CDR3 reads CATRDRVYEQYF. CDR3 DNA sequence: TGTGCCACCCGGGACAGGGTCTACGAGCAGTACTTC.

This chain's CDR3 is CASSFGTVSSYEQYF. The CDR3 DNA follows: TGCGCCAGCAGCTTCGGTACGGTGAGCTCCTACGAGCAGTACTTC. V and J are TRBV5-1 and TRBJ2-7, with D unresolved. The CDR3 is 15 residues long. Trimming left V 2 bases short and J 0 bases short, with 12 bases between. Looked up from germline, CDR1 is SGHRS and CDR2 is YFSETQ.